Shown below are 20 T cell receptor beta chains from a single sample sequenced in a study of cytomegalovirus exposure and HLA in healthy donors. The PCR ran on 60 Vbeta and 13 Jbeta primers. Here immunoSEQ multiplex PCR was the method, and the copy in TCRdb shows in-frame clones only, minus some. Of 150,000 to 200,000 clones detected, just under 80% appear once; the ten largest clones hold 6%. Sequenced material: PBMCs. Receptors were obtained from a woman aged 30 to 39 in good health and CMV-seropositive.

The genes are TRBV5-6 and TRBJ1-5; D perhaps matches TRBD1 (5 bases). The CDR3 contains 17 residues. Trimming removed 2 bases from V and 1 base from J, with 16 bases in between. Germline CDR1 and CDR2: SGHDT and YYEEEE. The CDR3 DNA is TGTGCCAGCAGCTTCACCCGGGGGTCATTCAGCAATCAGCCCCAGCATTTT. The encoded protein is CASSFTRGSFSNQPQHF.

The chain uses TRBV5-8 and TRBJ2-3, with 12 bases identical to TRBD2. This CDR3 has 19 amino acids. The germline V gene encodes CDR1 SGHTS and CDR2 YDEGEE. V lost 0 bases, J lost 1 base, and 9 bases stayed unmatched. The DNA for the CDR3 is TGTGCCAGCAGCTTGGAGAGGCTAGCGGGGGGGATAGGCACAGATACGCAGTATTTT. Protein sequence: CASSLERLAGGIGTDTQYF.

CDR3 amino acids: CAISLSGYYTF. CDR3 nucleotides: TGTGCCATCAGTCTCTCGGGTTACTACACCTTC. This rearrangement joins TRBV10-3 to TRBJ1-2; D ambiguous. CDR1 is ENHRY and CDR2 is SYGVKD in the germline V gene. The CDR3 sequence is 11 residues long. Trimming shortened V by 5 bases and J by 10 bases, and 11 bases separated the two germline ends.

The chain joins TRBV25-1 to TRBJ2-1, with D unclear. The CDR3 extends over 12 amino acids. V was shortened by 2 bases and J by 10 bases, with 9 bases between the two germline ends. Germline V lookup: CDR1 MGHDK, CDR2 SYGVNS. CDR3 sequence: CASSEKAREQFF. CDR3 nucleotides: TGTGCCAGCAGTGAAAAGGCTAGAGAGCAGTTCTTC.

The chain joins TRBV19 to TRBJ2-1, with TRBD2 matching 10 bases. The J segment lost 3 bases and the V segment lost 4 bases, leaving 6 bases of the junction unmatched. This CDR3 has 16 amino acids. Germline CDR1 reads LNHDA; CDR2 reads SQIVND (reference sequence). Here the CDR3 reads CASSTLTSGVYNEQFF. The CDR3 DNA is TGTGCCAGTAGTACACTAACTAGCGGGGTCTACAATGAGCAGTTCTTC. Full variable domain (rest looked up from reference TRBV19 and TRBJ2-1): DGGITQSPKYLFRKEGQNVTLSCEQNLNHDAMYWYRQDPGQGLRLIYYSQIVNDFQKGDIAEGYSVSREKKESFPLTVTSAQKNPTAFYLCASSTLTSGVYNEQFFGPGTRLTVL.

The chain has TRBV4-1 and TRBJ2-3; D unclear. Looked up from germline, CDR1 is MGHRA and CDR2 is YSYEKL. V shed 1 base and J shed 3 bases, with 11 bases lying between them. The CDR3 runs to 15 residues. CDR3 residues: CASSQVVDSTDTQYF. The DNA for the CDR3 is TGCGCCAGCAGCCAAGTGGTCGATAGTACAGATACGCAGTATTTT.

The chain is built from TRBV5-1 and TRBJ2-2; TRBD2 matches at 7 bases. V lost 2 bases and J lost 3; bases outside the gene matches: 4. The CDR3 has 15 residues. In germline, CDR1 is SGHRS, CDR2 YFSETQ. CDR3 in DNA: TGCGCCAGCAGCTTTGGGGGGGTTGACACCGGGGAGCTGTTTTTT. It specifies CASSFGGVDTGELFF. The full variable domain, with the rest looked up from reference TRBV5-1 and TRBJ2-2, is KAGVTQTPRYLIKTRGQQVTLSCSPISGHRSVSWYQQTPGQGLQFLFEYFSETQRNKGNFPGRFSGRQFSNSRSEMNVSTLELGDSALYLCASSFGGVDTGELFFGEGSRLTVL.

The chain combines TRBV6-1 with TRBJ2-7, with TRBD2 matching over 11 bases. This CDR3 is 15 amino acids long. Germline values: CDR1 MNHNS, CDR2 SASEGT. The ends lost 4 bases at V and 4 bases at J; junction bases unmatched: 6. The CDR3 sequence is CASSGTTSGAYEQYF. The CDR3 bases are TGTGCCAGCAGTGGAACGACTAGCGGGGCTTACGAGCAGTACTTC.

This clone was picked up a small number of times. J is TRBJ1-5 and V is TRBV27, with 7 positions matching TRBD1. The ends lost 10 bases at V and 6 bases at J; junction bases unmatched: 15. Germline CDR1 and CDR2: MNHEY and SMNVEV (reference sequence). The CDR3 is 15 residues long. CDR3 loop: CATKSRQGPSQPQHF. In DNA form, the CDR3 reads TGTGCCACAAAGAGCCGACAGGGACCCAGTCAGCCCCAGCATTTT.

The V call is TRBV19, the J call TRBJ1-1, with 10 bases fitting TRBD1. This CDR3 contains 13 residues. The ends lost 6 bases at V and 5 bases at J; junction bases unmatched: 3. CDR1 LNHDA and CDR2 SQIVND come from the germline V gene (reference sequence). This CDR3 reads CASSDRGLTEAFF. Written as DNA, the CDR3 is TGTGCCAGTAGCGACAGGGGGCTGACTGAAGCTTTCTTT. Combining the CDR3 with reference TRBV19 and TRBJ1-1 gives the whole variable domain DGGITQSPKYLFRKEGQNVTLSCEQNLNHDAMYWYRQDPGQGLRLIYYSQIVNDFQKGDIAEGYSVSREKKESFPLTVTSAQKNPTAFYLCASSDRGLTEAFFGQGTRLTVV.

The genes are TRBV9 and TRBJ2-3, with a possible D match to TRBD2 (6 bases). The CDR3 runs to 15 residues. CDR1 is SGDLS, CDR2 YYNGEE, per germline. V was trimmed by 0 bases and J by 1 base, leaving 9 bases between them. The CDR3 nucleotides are TGTGCCAGCAGCGTAGCAGGCGGGGGCACAGATACGCAGTATTTT. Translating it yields CASSVAGGGTDTQYF. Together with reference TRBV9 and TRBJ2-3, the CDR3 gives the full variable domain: DSGVTQTPKHLITATGQRVTLRCSPRSGDLSVYWYQQSLDQGLQFLIQYYNGEERAKGNILERFSAQQFPDLHSELNLSSLELGDSALYFCASSVAGGGTDTQYFGPGTRLTVL.

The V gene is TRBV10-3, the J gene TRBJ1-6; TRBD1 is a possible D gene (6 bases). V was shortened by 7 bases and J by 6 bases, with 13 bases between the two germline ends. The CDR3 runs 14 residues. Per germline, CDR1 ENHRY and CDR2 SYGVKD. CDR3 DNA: TGTGCCATCACGGACGGGACAATTAATTCACCCCTCCACTTT. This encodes CAITDGTINSPLHF.

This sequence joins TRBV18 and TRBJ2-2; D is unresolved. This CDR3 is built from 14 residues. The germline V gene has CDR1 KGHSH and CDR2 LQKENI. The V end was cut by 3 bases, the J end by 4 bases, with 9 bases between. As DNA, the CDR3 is TGTGCCAGCTCACCTAGTCGAATCACCGGGGAGCTGTTTTTT. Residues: CASSPSRITGELFF.

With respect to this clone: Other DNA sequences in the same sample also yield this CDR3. CDR3 sequence (DNA): TGTGCCAGCAGCTTAGGAACAGGGAACTATGGCTACACCTTC. Amino acids: CASSLGTGNYGYTF. The chain recombines TRBV7-2 with TRBJ1-2; tentatively, D is TRBD1 (6 bases). Trimming stripped 1 base from V and 2 bases from J, with 8 bases between. Germline V lookup: CDR1 SGHTA, CDR2 FQGNSA. This CDR3 is 14 amino acids long. The whole variable domain, filled in from reference TRBV7-2 and TRBJ1-2, reads GAGVSQSPSNKVTEKGKDVELRCDPISGHTALYWYRQSLGQGLEFLIYFQGNSAPDKSGLPSDRFSAERTGGSVSTLTIQRTQQEDSAVYLCASSLGTGNYGYTFGSGTRLTVV.

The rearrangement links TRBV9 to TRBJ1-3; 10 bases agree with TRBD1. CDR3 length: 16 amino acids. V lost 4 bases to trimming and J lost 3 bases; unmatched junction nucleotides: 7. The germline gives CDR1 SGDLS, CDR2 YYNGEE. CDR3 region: CASSKGQGNGGNTIYF. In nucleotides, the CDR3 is TGTGCCAGCAGCAAGGGACAGGGGAACGGTGGAAACACCATATATTTT.

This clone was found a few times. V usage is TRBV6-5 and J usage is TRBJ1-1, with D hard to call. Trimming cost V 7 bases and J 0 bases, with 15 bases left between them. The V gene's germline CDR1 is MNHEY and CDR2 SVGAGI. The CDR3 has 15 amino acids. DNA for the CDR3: TGTGCCAGCAATCCTGAGGGATTTATGAACACTGAAGCTTTCTTT. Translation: CASNPEGFMNTEAFF.

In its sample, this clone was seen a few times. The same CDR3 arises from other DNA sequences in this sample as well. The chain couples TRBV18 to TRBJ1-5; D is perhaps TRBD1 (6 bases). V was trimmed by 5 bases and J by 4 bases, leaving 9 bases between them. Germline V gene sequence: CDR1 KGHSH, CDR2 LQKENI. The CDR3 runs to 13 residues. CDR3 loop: CASSGQGNQPQHF. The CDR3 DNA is TGTGCCAGCTCAGGGCAGGGGAATCAGCCCCAGCATTTT.

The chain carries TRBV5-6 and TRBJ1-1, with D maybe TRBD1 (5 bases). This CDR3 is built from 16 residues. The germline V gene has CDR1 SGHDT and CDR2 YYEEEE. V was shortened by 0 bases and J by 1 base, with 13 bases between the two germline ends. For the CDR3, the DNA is TGTGCCAGCAGCTTGGAAACCTGGACACCGAACACTGAAGCTTTCTTT. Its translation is CASSLETWTPNTEAFF.

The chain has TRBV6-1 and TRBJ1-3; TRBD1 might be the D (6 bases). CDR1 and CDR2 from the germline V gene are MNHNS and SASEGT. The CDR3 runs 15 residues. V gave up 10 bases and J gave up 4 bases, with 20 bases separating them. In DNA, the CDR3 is TGTGCCATCGCCGCCCGAACAGGGATGGGAAACACCATATATTTT. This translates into CAIAARTGMGNTIYF.

CDR3 amino acids: CASSLFRDSGKHYGYTF. CDR3 nucleotide sequence: TGCGCCAGCAGCTTATTCCGGGACTCAGGGAAACACTATGGCTACACCTTC. The J gene is TRBJ1-2, the V gene TRBV5-1; the D gene is possibly TRBD1 (5 bases). This CDR3 spans 17 amino acids. Germline CDR1 is SGHRS and CDR2 is YFSETQ. The V end lost 2 bases, the J end lost 3 bases, and 20 bases lay between the germline ends.